Listed below are T cell receptor beta chains from one sample, sequenced in a study of cytomegalovirus exposure and HLA in healthy donors. Only in-frame clones appear in the TCRdb table, and some are missing; sequencing was by immunoSEQ multiplex PCR. The repertoire has some 190,000 clones, 79% of them found once; the top ten carry 1.6%. Sequenced sample: PBMCs. The source of these receptors is a young woman in good health and CMV-seronegative. CDR3s include the opening cysteine and the closing phenylalanine or tryptophan. A D gene is named only where the DNA matches it firmly. The size of a clone is reported for some rows only, either as once, few or many, or as a class for expanded clones.

V	D	size	J	CDR3	DNA
TRBV27	.	.	TRBJ1-1	CASSSTDSSLMNTEAFF	TGTGCCAGCAGTTCTACCGACAGCTCTCTCATGAACACTGAAGCTTTCTTT
TRBV4-1	.	.	TRBJ1-1	CASSHSGPNTEAFF	TGCGCCAGCAGCCATTCAGGGCCGAACACTGAAGCTTTCTTT
TRBV19	.	.	TRBJ2-1	CASSGGSSERLGEQFF	TGTGCCAGTAGTGGTGGGTCTAGCGAAAGATTGGGTGAGCAGTTCTTC
TRBV7-9	.	.	TRBJ2-4	CASSLGRAKNIQYF	TGTGCCAGCAGCTTAGGTCGAGCCAAAAACATTCAGTACTTC
TRBV28	.	.	TRBJ1-4	CASQNGGAGEKLFF	TGTGCCAGTCAGAATGGGGGCGCGGGCGAAAAACTGTTTTTT
TRBV13	.	.	TRBJ1-6	CASSLGRGWGSPLHF	TGTGCCAGCAGCTTAGGCCGGGGATGGGGTTCACCCCTCCACTTT
TRBV25-1	.	.	TRBJ1-5	CASRGIGNNQPQHF	TGTGCCAGCCGAGGGATCGGAAACAATCAGCCCCAGCATTTT
TRBV28	.	.	TRBJ2-7	CASRGGGAHEQYF	TGTGCCAGCAGAGGGGGGGGCGCCCACGAGCAGTACTTC
TRBV30	.	.	TRBJ1-2	CAWNPVGGDGYTF	TGTGCCTGGAACCCCGTTGGGGGCGACGGCTACACCTTC
TRBV2	TRBD1	.	TRBJ1-6	CASRAYQGASSPLHF	TGTGCCAGCAGGGCCTATCAGGGGGCTAGTTCACCCCTCCACTTT
TRBV19	TRBD1	.	TRBJ1-1	CASSIASTGGRAEAFF	TGTGCCAGTAGTATAGCTTCGACAGGGGGTCGCGCTGAAGCTTTCTTT
TRBV11-2	.	.	TRBJ2-7	CASLQTGTYEQYF	TGTGCCAGTTTACAAACAGGTACCTACGAGCAGTACTTC
TRBV5-1	TRBD2	.	TRBJ2-7	CASRPGGLAGAYEQYF	TGCGCCAGCAGACCTGGGGGACTAGCGGGAGCCTACGAGCAGTACTTC
TRBV7-7	TRBD1	.	TRBJ2-1	CASSPLTTGVEQFF	TGTGCCAGCAGCCCTCTAACTACAGGGGTCGAGCAGTTCTTC
TRBV27	TRBD2	.	TRBJ2-7	CALFGGTSADGGSYEQYF	TGTGCCCTTTTCGGCGGGACTAGCGCGGACGGGGGGAGCTACGAGCAGTACTTC
TRBV7-9	.	.	TRBJ1-6	CSSSFSESPLHF	TGTTCCAGCAGCTTTTCAGAATCACCCCTCCACTTT
TRBV10-2	.	.	TRBJ1-4	CASSESMGVGEKLFF	TGCGCCAGCAGTGAGTCGATGGGAGTTGGAGAAAAACTGTTTTTT
TRBV7-9	TRBD2	.	TRBJ2-5	CASSFEAGRETQYF	TGTGCCAGCAGCTTCGAAGCGGGGCGGGAGACCCAGTACTTC
TRBV28	TRBD2	.	TRBJ2-5	CASSSRAAGGYQETQYF	TGTGCCAGCAGTTCCCGGGCAGCGGGGGGGTACCAAGAGACCCAGTACTTC
TRBV11-2	.	.	TRBJ2-7	CASSPRGTKFSYEQYF	TGTGCCAGCAGCCCGAGGGGGACCAAATTTTCCTACGAGCAGTACTTC
TRBV7-8	.	.	TRBJ2-3	CASRSETLTGDTQYF	TGTGCCAGCAGATCCGAAACCCTTACGGGAGATACGCAGTATTTT
TRBV29-1	.	few	TRBJ1-5	CSVVGGLDQPQHF	TGCAGCGTTGTTGGGGGCTTAGATCAGCCCCAGCATTTT
TRBV6-6	.	once	TRBJ1-1	CASSYSSVNTEAFF	TGTGCCAGCAGTTACTCGAGTGTGAACACTGAAGCTTTCTTT
TRBV27	TRBD2	once	TRBJ2-1	CASRGLADVSYNEQFF	TGTGCCAGCAGGGGACTAGCGGACGTCTCCTACAATGAGCAGTTCTTC
TRBV5-1	.	.	TRBJ1-4	CASSLVGGVTNEKLFF	TGCGCCAGCAGCTTGGTGGGGGGAGTAACTAATGAAAAACTGTTTTTT
TRBV7-3	TRBD2	.	TRBJ2-2	CASSFPGGGTGELFF	TGTGCCAGCAGCTTTCCGGGGGGGGGTACCGGGGAGCTGTTTTTT
TRBV7-9	.	.	TRBJ1-6	CAGRFSGRGVASPLHF	TGTGCCGGCAGATTCAGCGGGCGGGGGGTGGCTTCACCCCTCCACTTT
TRBV27	TRBD2	once	TRBJ2-7	CASSLADLAGPYEQYF	TGTGCCAGCAGTTTAGCCGACTTAGCGGGGCCCTACGAGCAGTACTTC
TRBV5-6	.	.	TRBJ1-2	CASSLITGRGYTF	TGTGCCAGCAGCTTGATTACAGGAAGAGGCTACACCTTC
TRBV10-3	.	.	TRBJ2-7	CAISESQVGTSIFLYEQYF	TGTGCCATCAGTGAGTCGCAGGTCGGGACATCCATTTTCCTCTACGAGCAGTACTTC
TRBV28	TRBD2	once	TRBJ2-7	CASSTSGSYEQYF	TGTGCCAGCAGCACTAGCGGGAGCTACGAGCAGTACTTC
TRBV5-1	.	.	TRBJ1-2	CASSPMGGTF	TGCGCCAGCAGCCCGATGGGGGGTACCTTC